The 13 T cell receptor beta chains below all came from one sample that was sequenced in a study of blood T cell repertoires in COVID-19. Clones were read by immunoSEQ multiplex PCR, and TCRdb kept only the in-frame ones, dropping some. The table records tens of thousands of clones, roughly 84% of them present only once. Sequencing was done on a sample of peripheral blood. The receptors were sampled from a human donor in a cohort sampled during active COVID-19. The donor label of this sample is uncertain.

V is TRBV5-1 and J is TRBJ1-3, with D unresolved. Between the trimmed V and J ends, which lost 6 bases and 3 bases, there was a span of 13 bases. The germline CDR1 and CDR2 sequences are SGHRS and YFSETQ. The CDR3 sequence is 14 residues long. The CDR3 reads CASMRSAGGNTIYF. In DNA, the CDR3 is TGCGCCAGCATGAGGTCCGCCGGTGGAAACACCATATATTTT.

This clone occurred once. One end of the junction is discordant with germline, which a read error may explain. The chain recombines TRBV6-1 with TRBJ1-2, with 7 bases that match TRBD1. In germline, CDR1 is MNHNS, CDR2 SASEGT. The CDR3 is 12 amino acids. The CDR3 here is CASSEFDRALIF. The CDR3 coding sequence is TGTGCCAGCAGTGAATTCGACAGGGCGCTAATATTC.

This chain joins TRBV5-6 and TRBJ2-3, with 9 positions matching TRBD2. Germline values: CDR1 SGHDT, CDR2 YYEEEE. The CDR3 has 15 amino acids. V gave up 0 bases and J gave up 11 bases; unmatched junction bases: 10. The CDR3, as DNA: TGTGCCAGCAGCTTGGGGCTAGCGGGAACGGGGGGGCAGTATTTT. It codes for CASSLGLAGTGGQYF.

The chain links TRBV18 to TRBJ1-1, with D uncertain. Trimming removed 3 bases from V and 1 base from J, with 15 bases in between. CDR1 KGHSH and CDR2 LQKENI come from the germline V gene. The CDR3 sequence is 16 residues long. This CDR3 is CASSPEATSTNTEAFF. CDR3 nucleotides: TGTGCCAGCTCACCGGAGGCGACCTCGACGAACACTGAAGCTTTCTTT. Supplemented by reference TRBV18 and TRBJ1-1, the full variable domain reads NAGVMQNPRHLVRRRGQEARLRCSPMKGHSHVYWYRQLPEEGLKFMVYLQKENIIDESGMPKERFSAEFPKEGPSILRIQQVVRGDSAAYFCASSPEATSTNTEAFFGQGTRLTVV.

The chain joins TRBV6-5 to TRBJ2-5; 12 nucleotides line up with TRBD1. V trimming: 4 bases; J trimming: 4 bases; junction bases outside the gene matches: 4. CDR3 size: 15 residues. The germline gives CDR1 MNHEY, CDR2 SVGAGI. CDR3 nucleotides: TGTGCCAGCAGTTCCGGGACAGGGGGCCGAGAGACCCAGTACTTC. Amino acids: CASSSGTGGRETQYF.

DNA of the CDR3: TGTGCCAGCAGCCAAGATATGGGGGGACTCAGCGACTCACCCCTCCACTTT. This gives the protein CASSQDMGGLSDSPLHF. The V and J genes are TRBV3-1 (or the pseudogene TRBV3-2) and TRBJ1-6, with D possibly matching TRBD1 (5 bases). Germline CDR1 reads LGHDT; CDR2 reads YNNKEL (reference sequence). The CDR3 length is 17 residues. V dropped 0 bases and J dropped 10 bases, with 19 bases sitting between them.

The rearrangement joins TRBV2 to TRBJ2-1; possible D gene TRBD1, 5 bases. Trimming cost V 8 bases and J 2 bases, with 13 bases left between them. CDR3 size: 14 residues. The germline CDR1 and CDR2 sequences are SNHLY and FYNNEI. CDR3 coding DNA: TGTGCCAGCGGGGCCAATGCGGCCTACAATGAGCAGTTCTTC. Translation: CASGANAAYNEQFF.

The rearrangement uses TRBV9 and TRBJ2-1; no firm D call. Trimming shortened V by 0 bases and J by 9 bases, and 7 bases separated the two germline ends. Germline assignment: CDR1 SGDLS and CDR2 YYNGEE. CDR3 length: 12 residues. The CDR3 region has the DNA TGTGCCAGCAGCGTAGTTTCGGGTGAGCAGTTCTTC. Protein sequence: CASSVVSGEQFF.

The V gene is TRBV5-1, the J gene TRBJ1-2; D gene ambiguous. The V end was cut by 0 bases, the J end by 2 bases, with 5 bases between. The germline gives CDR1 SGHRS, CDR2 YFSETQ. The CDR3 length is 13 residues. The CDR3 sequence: CASSLGPNYGYTF. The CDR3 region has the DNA TGCGCCAGCAGCTTGGGGCCGAACTATGGCTACACCTTC.

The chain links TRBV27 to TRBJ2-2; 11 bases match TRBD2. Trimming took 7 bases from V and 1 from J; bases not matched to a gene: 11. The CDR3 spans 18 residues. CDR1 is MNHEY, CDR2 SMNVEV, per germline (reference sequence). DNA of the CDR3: TGTGCCAGCATCCCCCGGGGGCTAGCGGGGGGGAACACCGGGGAGCTGTTTTTT. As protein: CASIPRGLAGGNTGELFF.

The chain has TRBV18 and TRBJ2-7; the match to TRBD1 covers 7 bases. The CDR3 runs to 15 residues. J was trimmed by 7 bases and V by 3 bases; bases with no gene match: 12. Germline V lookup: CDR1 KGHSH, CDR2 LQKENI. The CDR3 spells CASSPGPGQSSEQYF. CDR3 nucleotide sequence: TGTGCCAGCTCACCTGGCCCGGGACAGTCCTCGGAGCAGTACTTC.

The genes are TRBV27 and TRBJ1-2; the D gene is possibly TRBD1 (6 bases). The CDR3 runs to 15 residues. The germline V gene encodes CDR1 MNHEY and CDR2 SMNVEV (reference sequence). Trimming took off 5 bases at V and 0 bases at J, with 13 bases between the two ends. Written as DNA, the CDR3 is TGTGCCAGCAGTCGCGTCGGACAGACTAACTATGGCTACACCTTC. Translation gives CASSRVGQTNYGYTF.

The CDR3 DNA sequence: TGCGCCAGCAGCCCGGGACAGTTAAACACAGATACGCAGTATTTT. Its translation is CASSPGQLNTDTQYF. The chain employs TRBV5-1 and TRBJ2-3; the match to TRBD1 covers 7 bases. The V gene end was trimmed by 4 bases and the J gene end by 2 bases; junction bases not matched to a gene: 7. Germline V CDR1 and CDR2: SGHRS, YFSETQ. The CDR3 runs to 15 residues.